Below are 30 T cell receptor beta chains sequenced from a single sample in a study of blood T cell repertoires in COVID-19 (dated by TCRdb to between 2020 and 2021). The library was produced with the immunoSEQ multiplex PCR assay. TCRdb limited this immuneACCESS table to in-frame rearrangements with V and J called. A share of clones is missing; checked studies link under half to unresolved V genes, and the rest is unexplained. The sample contains around 150,000 clones, roughly 80% of them found a single time. Together, the top ten hold around 7.9% of the sample. Sequenced input: PBMCs or T cells enriched from blood (not recorded which). These receptors were taken from a man aged 50 to 59 who had recovered from COVID-19.

The chain combines TRBV7-8 with TRBJ1-5, with unresolved D. V lost 1 base and J lost 4, with 8 bases in between. The CDR3 is 14 residues long. Germline CDR1 is SGHVS and CDR2 is FQNEAQ. CDR3 residues: CASSLVSVNQPQHF. The CDR3 DNA is TGTGCCAGCAGCTTAGTTTCCGTAAATCAGCCCCAGCATTTT.

The chain is built from TRBV9 and TRBJ2-5; 8 nucleotides match TRBD2. CDR1 and CDR2 (germline): SGDLS, YYNGEE. Trimming took 0 bases from V and 3 from J; bases not matched to a gene: 10. CDR3 length equals 17 residues. CDR3 loop: CASSVGGLDGGKETQYF. The CDR3 region has the DNA TGTGCCAGCAGCGTAGGGGGACTAGATGGGGGAAAAGAGACCCAGTACTTC. Full variable domain (remainder filled in from reference TRBV9 and TRBJ2-5): DSGVTQTPKHLITATGQRVTLRCSPRSGDLSVYWYQQSLDQGLQFLIQYYNGEERAKGNILERFSAQQFPDLHSELNLSSLELGDSALYFCASSVGGLDGGKETQYFGPGTRLLVL.

The rearrangement uses TRBV3-1 (or the pseudogene TRBV3-2) and TRBJ2-3, with 15 nucleotides matching TRBD2. Trimming took 4 bases from V and 8 from J; bases not matched to a gene: 4. The CDR3 has 15 residues. The germline V gene has CDR1 LGHDT and CDR2 YNNKEL (reference sequence). CDR3 residues: CASSLGLAGGATQYF. The DNA of the CDR3 is TGTGCCAGCAGCCTGGGACTAGCGGGGGGTGCTACGCAGTATTTT.

This chain connects TRBV5-6 to TRBJ2-3; possibly TRBD2 for D (5 bases). V dropped 1 base and J dropped 0 bases, with 9 bases sitting between them. Germline V gene data show CDR1 as SGHDT and CDR2 as YYEEEE. The CDR3 length is 15 residues. The CDR3 nucleotides read TGTGCCAGCAGCTTGTCCCGGACTAGCACAGATACGCAGTATTTT. Translating gives CASSLSRTSTDTQYF.

This clone was counted once. The J gene is TRBJ2-3, the V gene TRBV18; D remains unclear. Per the germline V gene, CDR1 is KGHSH and CDR2 is LQKENI. This CDR3 comprises 13 residues. Between the trimmed V and J ends, which lost 5 bases and 4 bases, there was a span of 10 bases. CDR3 sequence: CASSVSIPDTQYF. CDR3 coding DNA: TGTGCCAGCTCAGTCAGTATCCCAGATACGCAGTATTTT.

The chain links TRBV27 to TRBJ2-7, with 9 bases lining up with TRBD1. Germline-derived CDR1 and CDR2 are MNHEY and SMNVEV (reference sequence). CDR3 length: 14 amino acids. V was pared by 4 bases and J by 6 bases, with 7 bases of the junction left unmatched. The CDR3 sequence is CASSSGTGGSEQYF. The CDR3 coding sequence is TGTGCCAGCAGTTCAGGAACAGGGGGCAGCGAGCAGTACTTC.

This chain connects TRBV7-9 to TRBJ2-3, with 7 bases identical to TRBD2. Germline-derived CDR1 and CDR2 are SEHNR and FQNEAQ (reference sequence). The CDR3 spans 15 residues. With V trimmed by 3 bases and J by 3 bases, 6 bases remained unmatched. The CDR3 nucleotides read TGTGCCAGCAGCTTGCAGTTGGGGGGGACAGATACGCAGTATTTT. Protein: CASSLQLGGTDTQYF. The whole variable domain, filled in from reference TRBV7-9 and TRBJ2-3, reads DTGVSQNPRHKITKRGQNVTFRCDPISEHNRLYWYRQTLGQGPEFLTYFQNEAQLEKSRLLSDRFSAERPKGSFSTLEIQRTEQGDSAMYLCASSLQLGGTDTQYFGPGTRLTVL.

The V gene is TRBV3-1 (or the pseudogene TRBV3-2), the J gene TRBJ2-1, with 12 bases fitting TRBD2. Germline lookup yields CDR1 LGHDT and CDR2 YNNKEL (reference sequence). The CDR3 covers 15 residues. Unmatched junction bases numbered 7, after V lost 6 bases and J lost 7 bases. CDR3 protein: CASRTLAGGLNEQFF. CDR3 DNA sequence: TGTGCCAGCAGAACCCTAGCGGGGGGGTTAAATGAGCAGTTCTTC.

The chain couples TRBV4-2 to TRBJ2-2; 10 positions agree with TRBD2. Per the germline V gene, CDR1 is LGHNA and CDR2 is YNFKEQ. The CDR3 is made up of 18 amino acids. V was pared by 3 bases and J by 5 bases, with 12 bases of the junction left unmatched. The CDR3 bases are TGTGCCAGCAGCCAGAGCGGGGGGGCCCTCGTCCGTACCGGGGAGCTGTTTTTT. Amino acid sequence: CASSQSGGALVRTGELFF.

V and J are TRBV5-5 and TRBJ2-1, with 8 bases identical to TRBD1. The J segment lost 4 bases and the V segment lost 4 bases, leaving 10 bases of the junction unmatched. CDR3 length: 16 residues. Germline V gene lookup returns CDR1 SGHKS and CDR2 YYEKEE (reference sequence). This CDR3 reads CASSIGTGVNYNEQFF. The CDR3 region has the DNA TGTGCCAGCAGCATAGGGACAGGAGTAAATTACAATGAGCAGTTCTTC.

This sequence joins TRBV19 and TRBJ1-6; TRBD1 agrees at 7 bases. Germline CDR1 is LNHDA and CDR2 is SQIVND (reference sequence). The CDR3 totals 14 residues. V shed 10 bases, J shed 10 bases, and the junction held 13 bases outside the gene matches. The DNA of the CDR3 is TGTGCCACCAAAGCCCGGGACAGATTCTCACCCCTCCACTTT. It codes for CATKARDRFSPLHF.

This clone was counted between two and nine times. The chain carries TRBV7-8 and TRBJ2-7, with TRBD1 identical over 9 bases. The CDR3 contains 13 residues. Trimming took 4 bases from V and 6 from J; bases not matched to a gene: 4. Germline-derived CDR1 and CDR2 are SGHVS and FQNEAQ. CDR3 coding DNA: TGTGCCAGCAGCTCCGACAGGGGGGGCGAGCAGTACTTC. Translating it yields CASSSDRGGEQYF.

The rearrangement joins TRBV6-5 to TRBJ1-6; D is perhaps TRBD1 (6 bases). The V gene's germline CDR1 is MNHEY and CDR2 SVGAGI. V lost 5 bases, J lost 5 bases, and 10 bases lay in between. There are 14 residues in the CDR3. CDR3 sequence: CASSRQADNSPLHF. As DNA, the CDR3 is TGTGCCAGCAGTAGACAGGCGGATAATTCACCCCTCCACTTT.

J is TRBJ1-2 and V is TRBV6-6; 7 bases are shared with TRBD1. From germline, CDR1 is MNHNY and CDR2 SVGAGI (reference sequence). V trimming: 5 bases; J trimming: 1 base; junction bases outside the gene matches: 7. The CDR3 consists of 15 residues. The DNA of the CDR3 is TGTGCCAGCAGTCCACGGGACAGCTTTAACTATGGCTACACCTTC. Translation: CASSPRDSFNYGYTF.

This rearrangement joins TRBV5-1 to TRBJ2-2; D may be TRBD2 (6 bases). The CDR3 runs 15 residues. Trimming took off 5 bases at V and 4 bases at J, with 15 bases between the two ends. CDR1 and CDR2 from the germline V gene are SGHRS and YFSETQ. The CDR3 here is CASSMEGTTTGELFF. In DNA form, the CDR3 reads TGCGCCAGCAGTATGGAGGGCACTACCACCGGGGAGCTGTTTTTT.

The chain carries TRBV5-5 and TRBJ2-3, with a weak D call TRBD1 (6 bases). Per the germline V gene, CDR1 is SGHKS and CDR2 is YYEKEE (reference sequence). The CDR3 is 15 residues long. V lost 0 bases to trimming and J lost 0 bases, with 8 bases between them. The CDR3 sequence: CASSLVDRSTDTQYF. The CDR3 DNA sequence: TGTGCCAGCAGCTTGGTGGACAGAAGCACAGATACGCAGTATTTT.

The chain is built from TRBV7-8 and TRBJ2-2; TRBD2 matches 13 bases. CDR1 is SGHVS and CDR2 is FQNEAQ in the germline V gene. The CDR3 loop spans 16 amino acids. V shed 5 bases and J 4 bases; nucleotides not matched to a gene: 4. The CDR3 is CASSTGLAGVTGELFF. The CDR3 DNA is TGTGCCAGCAGCACAGGACTAGCGGGAGTCACCGGGGAGCTGTTTTTT.

This clone was seen a few times. The chain employs TRBV2 and TRBJ2-5; 8 bases agree with TRBD2. This CDR3 spans 14 amino acids. V lost 2 bases to trimming and J lost 6 bases; unmatched junction nucleotides: 5. Germline V CDR1 and CDR2: SNHLY, FYNNEI. The CDR3 region has the DNA TGTGCCAGCAGTGAACGGGGGGGGGTAAAGACCCAGTACTTC. Amino acid sequence: CASSERGGVKTQYF.

The chain couples TRBV7-8 to TRBJ1-3, with no clear D. The CDR3 loop spans 12 amino acids. Germline loops: CDR1 SGHVS, CDR2 FQNEAQ. V lost 5 bases, J lost 4 bases, and 6 bases lay in between. This CDR3 reads CASSPAGNTIYF. The DNA for the CDR3 is TGTGCCAGCAGCCCCGCGGGAAACACCATATATTTT.

The chain uses TRBV7-8 and TRBJ1-2; tentative D call: TRBD1 (6 bases). V dropped 4 bases and J dropped 6 bases, with 21 bases sitting between them. The CDR3 sequence is 16 residues long. The V gene's germline CDR1 is SGHVS and CDR2 FQNEAQ. CDR3 coding DNA: TGTGCCAGCAGCTCATACGCCTTGGGGGGGGCGGATGGCTACACCTTC. Protein: CASSSYALGGADGYTF.

The chain is built from TRBV6-5 and TRBJ2-5, with TRBD2 identical over 8 bases. V lost 6 bases and J lost 1; bases outside the gene matches: 4. Germline V lookup: CDR1 MNHEY, CDR2 SVGAGI. The CDR3 runs to 14 residues. DNA for the CDR3: TGTGCCAGCAGCCGCGGACTAGCCCAAGAGACCCAGTACTTC. It codes for CASSRGLAQETQYF.

V and J are TRBV15 and TRBJ1-5; unclear D gene. The CDR3 contains 13 residues. V dropped 5 bases and J dropped 4 bases, with 9 bases sitting between them. Germline V gene sequence: CDR1 LNHNV, CDR2 YYDKDF (reference sequence). The CDR3 is CATSGQYNQPQHF. In nucleotides, the CDR3 is TGTGCCACCAGCGGTCAGTATAATCAGCCCCAGCATTTT.

The V gene is TRBV11-3, the J gene TRBJ1-3; 7 bases match TRBD1. Germline V gene sequence: CDR1 SGHNT, CDR2 YENEEA. The J segment lost 2 bases and the V segment lost 5 bases, leaving 6 bases of the junction unmatched. CDR3 size: 15 residues. For the CDR3, the DNA is TGTGCCAGCAGCCCCCGGGGACAGACTGGAAACACCATATATTTT. Translation: CASSPRGQTGNTIYF.

V gene TRBV11-2 combines with J gene TRBJ1-2; D is ambiguous. Germline CDR1 is SGHAT and CDR2 is FQNNGV. V shed 2 bases and J shed 5 bases, with 9 bases lying between them. The CDR3 is 13 residues long. The CDR3 sequence: CASSLRGEYGYTF. The CDR3 bases are TGTGCCAGCAGCTTACGGGGAGAATATGGCTACACCTTC. The full variable domain, with the rest looked up from reference TRBV11-2 and TRBJ1-2, is EAGVAQSPRYKIIEKRQSVAFWCNPISGHATLYWYQQILGQGPKLLIQFQNNGVVDDSQLPKDRFSAERLKGVDSTLKIQPAKLEDSAVYLCASSLRGEYGYTFGSGTRLTVV.

This clone was seen ten or more times. The genes are TRBV4-2 and TRBJ2-3, with 9 bases aligning to TRBD2. This CDR3 comprises 18 residues. The germline gives CDR1 LGHNA, CDR2 YNFKEQ. The J segment lost 2 bases and the V segment lost 4 bases, leaving 13 bases of the junction unmatched. As DNA, the CDR3 is TGTGCCAGCAGCCCGAGGGACAGCGGGGGGCTAAACACAGATACGCAGTATTTT. Amino acids: CASSPRDSGGLNTDTQYF.

The genes are TRBV4-1 and TRBJ1-3, with D maybe TRBD1 (5 bases). The germline V gene encodes CDR1 MGHRA and CDR2 YSYEKL. Trimming stripped 8 bases from V and 0 bases from J, with 14 bases between. The CDR3 sequence is 15 residues long. The CDR3 DNA follows: TGCGCCAGCGCGCTACAGGCAAACTCTGGAAACACCATATATTTT. Its protein product is CASALQANSGNTIYF.

This chain connects TRBV12-3 or TRBV12-4 to TRBJ1-4; tentative D call: TRBD1 (6 bases). This CDR3 has 12 amino acids. Trimming removed 6 bases from V and 8 bases from J, with 10 bases in between. The CDR3 region has the DNA TGTGCCAGCAGACAGGGTTACGAAAAACTGTTTTTT. Its translation is CASRQGYEKLFF.

CDR3 loop: CAISESMGADEQYF. For the CDR3, the DNA is TGTGCCATCAGTGAGTCGATGGGAGCCGACGAGCAGTACTTC. The rearrangement joins TRBV10-3 to TRBJ2-7; D possibly corresponds to TRBD2 (5 bases). The CDR3 extends over 14 amino acids. Per germline, CDR1 ENHRY and CDR2 SYGVKD. Trimming removed 0 bases at V and 5 bases at J, with 11 bases between.

The chain is built from TRBV7-7 and TRBJ2-2, with D maybe TRBD1 (6 bases). This CDR3 region has 14 residues. Looked up from germline, CDR1 is SSHAT and CDR2 is FNYEAQ (reference sequence). CDR3: CASRRQENTGELFF. The CDR3 DNA is TGTGCTAGCCGCAGACAGGAGAACACCGGGGAGCTGTTTTTT. The full variable domain, with the rest looked up from reference TRBV7-7 and TRBJ2-2, is GAGVSQSPRYKVTKRGQDVTLRCDPISSHATLYWYQQALGQGPEFLTYFNYEAQPDKSGLPSDRFSAERPEGSISTLTIQRTEQRDSAMYRCASRRQENTGELFFGEGSRLTVL.

This clone was counted once. The V and J genes are TRBV9 and TRBJ2-5; D uncertain. Germline CDR1 and CDR2: SGDLS and YYNGEE. The V end was cut by 0 bases, the J end by 5 bases, with 8 bases between. CDR3 length: 13 residues. CDR3 in amino acids: CASSVVPEETQYF. CDR3 DNA sequence: TGTGCCAGCAGCGTAGTGCCTGAGGAGACCCAGTACTTC.